This TCR beta chain was obtained from a study of control samples from healthy donors and cancer patients. The repertoire was sequenced with immunoSEQ multiplex PCR; TCRdb's copy has only in-frame clones and lacks some. The table records under 150,000 clones, roughly 86% of them present only once. Germline V lookup: CDR1 SQVTM, CDR2 ANQGSEA. Trimming removed 2 bases from V and 9 bases from J; junction bases left unmatched: 8. CDR3 length: 14 amino acids. The sequenced material came from PBMCs. The origin of this receptor is a man in his fifties or sixties with head and neck cancer. This chain links TRBV29-1 with TRBJ2-1, with 9 bases that match TRBD2. The CDR3 region is CSVETGLARGEQFF. Here the CDR3 DNA reads TGCAGCGTTGAAACGGGACTAGCAAGAGGTGAGCAGTTCTTC.